Given below is one T cell receptor (beta chain) in context. This specimen comes from a study of T cell changes during pregnancy in multiple sclerosis. The table came from immunoSEQ multiplex PCR; TCRdb's copy has only in-frame clones and leaves some out. Among under 55,000 clones listed, around 90% were seen once. V was clipped by 5 bases and J by 4 bases, with 17 bases between them. Germline-derived CDR1 and CDR2 are SQVTM and ANQGSEA. There are 14 residues in the CDR3. The chain couples TRBV29-1 to TRBJ1-2; D may be TRBD1 (5 bases). This receptor was identified in a female donor with multiple sclerosis, enrolled in a pregnancy study. The sequenced sample was peripheral blood, obtained in the first trimester of pregnancy. Here the CDR3 reads CSVPSQGGAYGYTF. The CDR3 bases are TGCAGCGTTCCATCCCAGGGAGGGGCCTATGGCTACACCTTC.